This T cell receptor (beta chain) comes out of a study of blood T cell repertoires in COVID-19. Overall study: Donors in the United States, Italy and Spain gave samples during acute or convalescent COVID-19. PBMCs, B-cell-depleted T cells, or T cells were the source of the cDNA or gDNA that made up the material.

Adults between roughly 18 and 90 years of age took part from 20 to 25 US areas. Under the authors' procedure: By means of reference gene primer amplification, nucleated cell counts were estimated. Method: immunoSEQ multiplex PCR; TCRdb's copy keeps in-frame clones and lacks some. D and trimming come from the DNA, and the V and J calls and clone size come from that table. The sample contains some 200,000 clones, about nine tenths of which appear only once. V dropped 2 bases and J dropped 11 bases, with 7 bases sitting between them. Germline-derived CDR1 and CDR2 are SGHTS and YDEGEE. This CDR3 is 10 amino acids long.

Sequenced input: PBMCs or T cells enriched from blood (not recorded which). This clonotype was sampled from a woman aged 40 to 49 with acute COVID-19. This rearrangement joins TRBV5-8 to TRBJ1-1; no clear D gene. CDR3 in DNA: TGTGCCAGCAGCTTCGGCGGGGCTTTCTTT. Translated: CASSFGGAFF.